Each of the 19 T cell receptor beta chains below was sequenced from the same sample in a study of blood T cell repertoires in COVID-19. Profiled with immunoSEQ multiplex PCR; TCRdb holds only in-frame clones, not every one. The sample lists 150,000 or so clones; roughly 80% were seen once. The sample taken for sequencing was PBMCs or T cells enriched from blood (not recorded which). The receptors here all came from a woman aged 40 to 50 with acute COVID-19.

This clone was observed many times. The chain couples TRBV3-1 (or the pseudogene TRBV3-2) to TRBJ2-7; weak D call: TRBD1 (6 bases). Germline CDR1 is LGHDT and CDR2 is YNNKEL (reference sequence). V was pared by 4 bases and J by 3 bases, with 19 bases between. CDR3 length: 16 amino acids. The CDR3 reads CASSLGAQLGNYEQYF. The CDR3 DNA reads TGTGCCAGCAGCCTGGGGGCGCAGCTGGGGAACTACGAGCAGTACTTC.

This clone was seen only once. This chain links TRBV12-5 with TRBJ1-2; D is undetermined. Germline CDR1 LGHNT, CDR2 FRNRAP. The CDR3 spans 15 residues. The V and J ends lost 7 bases and 0 bases respectively, with 15 bases between them. Here the CDR3 reads CASAPGGLANYGYTF. The CDR3 region has the DNA TGTGCTAGTGCCCCAGGAGGGTTAGCTAACTATGGCTACACCTTC.

The rearrangement links TRBV19 to TRBJ2-1, with TRBD2 identical over 13 bases. The length of the CDR3 is 16 residues. From germline, CDR1 is LNHDA and CDR2 SQIVND (reference sequence). After removal of 5 bases from V and 7 bases from J, the junction contained 8 bases not matched to a gene. Here the CDR3 reads CASSPLTSGGKNEQFF. Written as DNA, the CDR3 is TGTGCCAGTAGTCCCTTGACTAGCGGGGGGAAAAATGAGCAGTTCTTC.

This clone showed up just a few times. V usage is TRBV11-2 and J usage is TRBJ2-2; the match to TRBD1 covers 7 bases. The CDR3 has 16 residues. V gave up 6 bases and J gave up 4 bases; unmatched junction bases: 11. Germline V gene sequence: CDR1 SGHAT, CDR2 FQNNGV. CDR3: CASSTGQAISTGELFF. The CDR3 DNA sequence: TGTGCCAGCAGTACTGGACAGGCTATTTCCACCGGGGAGCTGTTTTTT. The entire variable domain, with the rest obtained from reference TRBV11-2 and TRBJ2-2, is as follows: EAGVAQSPRYKIIEKRQSVAFWCNPISGHATLYWYQQILGQGPKLLIQFQNNGVVDDSQLPKDRFSAERLKGVDSTLKIQPAKLEDSAVYLCASSTGQAISTGELFFGEGSRLTVL.

The V and J genes are TRBV10-1 and TRBJ2-1; 11 bases match TRBD2. Germline CDR1 and CDR2: WNHNN and SYGVQD (reference sequence). This CDR3 comprises 15 residues. Trimming at V came to 4 bases and at J to 11 bases, leaving 10 bases not matched to a gene. This CDR3 reads CASSAQTGTSGQQFF. Here the CDR3 DNA reads TGCGCCAGCAGTGCCCAAACCGGGACTAGCGGCCAGCAGTTCTTC.

The V call is TRBV28, the J call TRBJ2-5, with a weak D call TRBD1 (5 bases). V was shortened by 6 bases and J by 4 bases, with 18 bases between the two germline ends. Germline V gene lookup returns CDR1 MDHEN and CDR2 SYDVKM. The CDR3 covers 15 residues. CDR3 loop: CASRTRSGRGETQYF. The CDR3 DNA reads TGTGCCAGCAGAACTCGGTCAGGGCGAGGAGAGACCCAGTACTTC.

The rearrangement joins TRBV25-1 to TRBJ2-1, with TRBD2 matching 8 bases. V gave up 5 bases and J gave up 5 bases; unmatched junction bases: 5. The CDR3 is 14 residues long. Germline assignment: CDR1 MGHDK and CDR2 SYGVNS. CDR3: CASSMAGGNNEQFF. DNA of the CDR3: TGTGCCAGCAGTATGGCGGGAGGCAACAATGAGCAGTTCTTC.

The V gene is TRBV27, the J gene TRBJ2-6; D is unclear. Germline CDR1 is MNHEY and CDR2 is SMNVEV (reference sequence). The CDR3 consists of 14 residues. V was pared by 6 bases and J by 0 bases, with 6 bases between. The CDR3, as DNA: TGTGCCAGCAGATCCCTCTCTGGGGCCAACGTCCTGACTTTC. This sequence encodes CASRSLSGANVLTF.

The chain employs TRBV4-2 and TRBJ2-1; 7 bases line up with TRBD2. CDR1 is LGHNA, CDR2 YNFKEQ, per germline. This CDR3 is 16 amino acids long. The ends lost 1 base at V and 5 bases at J; junction bases unmatched: 8. DNA of the CDR3: TGTGCCAGCAGCCAAGTGGCTAGCGGTAATAACAATGAGCAGTTCTTC. This gives the protein CASSQVASGNNNEQFF.

This chain uses TRBV10-3 with TRBJ1-1; D is perhaps TRBD1 (6 bases). The CDR3 sequence is 14 residues long. Germline V lookup: CDR1 ENHRY, CDR2 SYGVKD. V lost 2 bases to trimming and J lost 5 bases, with 12 bases between them. The CDR3 loop reads CAISETGFGTEAFF. In DNA form, the CDR3 reads TGTGCCATCAGTGAGACAGGGTTTGGGACTGAAGCTTTCTTT.

The chain uses TRBV6-6 and TRBJ2-1, with TRBD1 matching 7 bases. The junction had 7 bases not matched to a gene; V was cut back by 5 bases and J by 9 bases. Germline V gives CDR1 MNHNY, CDR2 SVGAGI (reference sequence). This CDR3 spans 13 amino acids. CDR3 coding DNA: TGTGCCAGCAGTGCCGTAACAGGGGTTGAGCAGTTCTTC. Amino acid sequence: CASSAVTGVEQFF.

The genes are TRBV24-1 and TRBJ2-1; D might be TRBD2 (6 bases). This CDR3 is built from 16 residues. Per germline, CDR1 KGHDR and CDR2 SFDVKD. With 4 bases removed from V and 10 bases from J, the gap between germline ends came to 22 bases. The CDR3 loop reads CATSDPRDGGLGEQFF. The CDR3 DNA sequence: TGTGCCACCAGTGACCCACGGGACGGGGGACTCGGAGAGCAGTTCTTC.

V and J are TRBV10-3 and TRBJ2-1, with D perhaps matching TRBD2 (7 bases). This CDR3 contains 15 residues. CDR1 ENHRY and CDR2 SYGVKD come from the germline V gene. V was trimmed by 3 bases and J by 7 bases, leaving 16 bases between them. CDR3 sequence reads: CAISDLEGGGNEQFF. The CDR3 DNA sequence: TGTGCCATCAGTGACTTGGAGGGAGGGGGGAATGAGCAGTTCTTC.

The CDR3 loop is CASSLGTGSYNEQFF. CDR3 sequence (DNA): TGTGCCAGCAGTTTGGGGACAGGCTCCTACAATGAGCAGTTCTTC. J is TRBJ2-1 and V is TRBV27; 8 nucleotides match TRBD1. This CDR3 comprises 15 residues. The germline CDR1 and CDR2 sequences are MNHEY and SMNVEV (reference sequence). Germline trimming cut 3 bases from V and 0 bases from J; bases unmatched to any gene: 1.

CDR3 nucleotides: TGTGCCAGCAGTCCAGGACAGGCCTCCTACACCTTC. This encodes CASSPGQASYTF. This sequence joins TRBV6-5 and TRBJ1-2, with 7 bases that match TRBD1. Looked up from germline, CDR1 is MNHEY and CDR2 is SVGAGI. V shed 5 bases, J shed 10 bases, and the junction held 7 bases outside the gene matches. CDR3 length equals 12 residues.

V usage is TRBV5-1 and J usage is TRBJ1-1; TRBD1 matches at 11 bases. Germline V gives CDR1 SGHRS, CDR2 YFSETQ. Germline trimming cut 4 bases from V and 7 bases from J; bases unmatched to any gene: 9. This CDR3 is built from 15 residues. The DNA of the CDR3 is TGCGCCAGCAGCCCGGGGGACAGGGGGTATAGTGAAGCTTTCTTT. Translation gives CASSPGDRGYSEAFF. Full variable domain (rest looked up from reference TRBV5-1 and TRBJ1-1): KAGVTQTPRYLIKTRGQQVTLSCSPISGHRSVSWYQQTPGQGLQFLFEYFSETQRNKGNFPGRFSGRQFSNSRSEMNVSTLELGDSALYLCASSPGDRGYSEAFFGQGTRLTVV.

The rearrangement links TRBV29-1 to TRBJ2-5, with a tentative D call TRBD2 (6 bases). In germline, CDR1 is SQVTM, CDR2 ANQGSEA. Trimming stripped 4 bases from V and 1 base from J, with 10 bases between. This CDR3 contains 13 residues. CDR3: CSVARDFQETQYF. In DNA form, the CDR3 reads TGCAGCGTTGCCCGGGACTTCCAAGAGACCCAGTACTTC.

The gene calls are TRBV11-2 and TRBJ2-3; TRBD2 agrees at 9 bases. The germline V gene encodes CDR1 SGHAT and CDR2 FQNNGV. CDR3 length: 19 residues. V lost 5 bases and J lost 3; bases outside the gene matches: 18. CDR3 DNA: TGTGCCAGCAGCCTACTTTTGCGGGAGGGCCGCGAAAAAACAGATACGCAGTATTTT. It is translated as CASSLLLREGREKTDTQYF.

This chain uses TRBV5-4 with TRBJ1-1, with a possible D match to TRBD1 (6 bases). The CDR3 runs 15 residues. The germline gives CDR1 SGHNT, CDR2 YYREEE (reference sequence). V lost 4 bases and J 4 bases, leaving 17 bases between the germline ends. The CDR3 region is CASSPGGGQGTEAFF. The CDR3 DNA reads TGTGCCAGCAGCCCGGGCGGGGGGCAGGGCACTGAAGCTTTCTTT.